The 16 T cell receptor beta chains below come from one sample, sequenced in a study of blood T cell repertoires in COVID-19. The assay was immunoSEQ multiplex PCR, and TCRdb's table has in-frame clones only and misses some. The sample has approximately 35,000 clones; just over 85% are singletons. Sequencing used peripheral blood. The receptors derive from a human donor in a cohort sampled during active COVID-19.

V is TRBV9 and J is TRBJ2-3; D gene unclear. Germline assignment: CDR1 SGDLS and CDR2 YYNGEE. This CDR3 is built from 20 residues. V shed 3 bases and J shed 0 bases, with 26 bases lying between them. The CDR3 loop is CASSAAPLDAAPSSTDTQYF. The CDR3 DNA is TGTGCCAGCAGCGCCGCCCCCCTAGACGCAGCCCCTTCTAGCACAGATACGCAGTATTTT.

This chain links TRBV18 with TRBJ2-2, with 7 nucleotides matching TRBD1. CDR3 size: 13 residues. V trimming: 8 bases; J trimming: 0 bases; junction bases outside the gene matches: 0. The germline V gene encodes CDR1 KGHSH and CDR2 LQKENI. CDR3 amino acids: CASGTANTGELFF. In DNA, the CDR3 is TGTGCCAGCGGGACAGCGAACACCGGGGAGCTGTTTTTT.

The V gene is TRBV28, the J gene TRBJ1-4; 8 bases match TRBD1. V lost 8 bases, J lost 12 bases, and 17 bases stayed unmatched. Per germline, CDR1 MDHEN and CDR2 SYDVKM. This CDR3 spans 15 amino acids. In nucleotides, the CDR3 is TGTGCCAGCTTGAGTGGAGTCAGGGGGCGGCCGGAACTGTTTTTT. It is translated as CASLSGVRGRPELFF.

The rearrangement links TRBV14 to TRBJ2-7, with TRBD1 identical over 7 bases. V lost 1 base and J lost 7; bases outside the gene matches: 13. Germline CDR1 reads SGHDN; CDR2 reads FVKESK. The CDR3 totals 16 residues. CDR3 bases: TGTGCCAGCAGCCAAGCCAGTACTAGGACAGGTGGTGAGCAGTACTTC. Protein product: CASSQASTRTGGEQYF. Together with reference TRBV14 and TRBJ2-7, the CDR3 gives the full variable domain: EAGVTQFPSHSVIEKGQTVTLRCDPISGHDNLYWYRRVMGKEIKFLLHFVKESKQDESGMPNNRFLAERTGGTYSTLKVQPAELEDSGVYFCASSQASTRTGGEQYFGPGTRLTVT.

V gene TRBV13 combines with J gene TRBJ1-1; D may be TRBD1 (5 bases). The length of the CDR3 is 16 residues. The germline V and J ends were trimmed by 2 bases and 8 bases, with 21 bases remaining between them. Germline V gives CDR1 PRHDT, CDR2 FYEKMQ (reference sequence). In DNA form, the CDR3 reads TGTGCCAGCAGCTTACAGGTTAGGACACGGACCGAGGAAGCTTTCTTT. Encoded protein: CASSLQVRTRTEEAFF.

CDR3 bases: TGTGCCAGCAGTCCCGGGACAGGGGATGAGACCCAGTACTTC. Protein: CASSPGTGDETQYF. The gene calls are TRBV2 and TRBJ2-5; 10 nucleotides line up with TRBD1. Per germline, CDR1 SNHLY and CDR2 FYNNEI. The junction had 5 bases not matched to a gene; V was cut back by 5 bases and J by 5 bases. This CDR3 comprises 14 residues. Full variable domain (missing parts from reference TRBV2 and TRBJ2-5): EPEVTQTPSHQVTQMGQEVILRCVPISNHLYFYWYRQILGQKVEFLVSFYNNEISEKSEIFDDQFSVERPDGSNFTLKIRSTKLEDSAMYFCASSPGTGDETQYFGPGTRLLVL.

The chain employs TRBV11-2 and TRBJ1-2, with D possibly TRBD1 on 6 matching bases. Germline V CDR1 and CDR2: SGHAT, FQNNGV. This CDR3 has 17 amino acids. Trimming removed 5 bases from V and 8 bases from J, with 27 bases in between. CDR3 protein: CASSPTRGLGGARGYTF. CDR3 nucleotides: TGTGCCAGCAGCCCGACGAGAGGACTTGGGGGGGCGCGGGGCTACACCTTC.

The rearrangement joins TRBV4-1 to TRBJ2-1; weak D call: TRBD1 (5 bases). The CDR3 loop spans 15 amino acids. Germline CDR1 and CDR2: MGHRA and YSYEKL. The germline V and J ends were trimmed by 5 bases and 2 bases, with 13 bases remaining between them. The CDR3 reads CASSLRQTTYNEQFF. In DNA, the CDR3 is TGCGCCAGCAGCTTACGACAGACCACCTACAATGAGCAGTTCTTC.

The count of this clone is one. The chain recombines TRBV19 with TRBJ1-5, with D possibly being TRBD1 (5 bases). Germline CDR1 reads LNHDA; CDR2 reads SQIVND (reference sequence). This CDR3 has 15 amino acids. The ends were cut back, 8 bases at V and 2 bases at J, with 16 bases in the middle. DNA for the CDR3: TGTGCCAGTTCCCTTGCGGTCAGGGGCAATCAGCCCCAGCATTTT. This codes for CASSLAVRGNQPQHF.

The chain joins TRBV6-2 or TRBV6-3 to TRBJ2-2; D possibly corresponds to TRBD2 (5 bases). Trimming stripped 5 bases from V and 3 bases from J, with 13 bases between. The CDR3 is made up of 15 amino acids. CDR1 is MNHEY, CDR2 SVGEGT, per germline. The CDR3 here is CASSAGLPDTGELFF. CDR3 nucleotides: TGTGCCAGCAGTGCGGGCCTCCCTGACACCGGGGAGCTGTTTTTT.

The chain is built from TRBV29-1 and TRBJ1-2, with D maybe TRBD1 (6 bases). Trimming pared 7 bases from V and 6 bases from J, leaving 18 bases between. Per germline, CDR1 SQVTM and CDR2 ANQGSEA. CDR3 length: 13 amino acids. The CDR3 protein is CSAVRTDTHGYTF. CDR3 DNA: TGCAGCGCCGTACGGACAGATACACATGGCTACACCTTC.

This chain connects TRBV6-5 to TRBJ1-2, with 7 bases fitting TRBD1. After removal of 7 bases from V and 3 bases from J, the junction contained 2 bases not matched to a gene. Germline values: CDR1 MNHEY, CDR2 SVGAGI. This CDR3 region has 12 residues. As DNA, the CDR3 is TGTGCCAGCACCGACAGGGACTATGGCTACACCTTC. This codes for CASTDRDYGYTF.

CDR3 in DNA: TGCGCCAGCAGCCTGGGGGCCACCGCTAGCACAGATACGCAGTATTTT. It translates to CASSLGATASTDTQYF. This chain uses TRBV5-1 with TRBJ2-3; maybe TRBD1 (6 bases). Looked up from germline, CDR1 is SGHRS and CDR2 is YFSETQ. CDR3 size: 16 residues. Trimming shortened V by 4 bases and J by 0 bases, and 15 bases separated the two germline ends.

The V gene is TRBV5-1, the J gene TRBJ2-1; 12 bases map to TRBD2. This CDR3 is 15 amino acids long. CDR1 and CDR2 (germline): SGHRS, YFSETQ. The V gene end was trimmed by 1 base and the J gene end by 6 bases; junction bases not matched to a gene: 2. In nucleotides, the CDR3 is TGCGCCAGCAGCTTGAAACTAGCGGGGGGCAATGAGCAGTTCTTC. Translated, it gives CASSLKLAGGNEQFF. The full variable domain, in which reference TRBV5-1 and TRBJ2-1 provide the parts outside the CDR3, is KAGVTQTPRYLIKTRGQQVTLSCSPISGHRSVSWYQQTPGQGLQFLFEYFSETQRNKGNFPGRFSGRQFSNSRSEMNVSTLELGDSALYLCASSLKLAGGNEQFFGPGTRLTVL.

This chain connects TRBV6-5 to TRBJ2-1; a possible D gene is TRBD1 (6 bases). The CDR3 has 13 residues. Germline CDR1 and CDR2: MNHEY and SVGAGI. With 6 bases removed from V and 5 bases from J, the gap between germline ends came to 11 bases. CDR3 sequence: CASRRQANNEQFF. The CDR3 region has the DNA TGTGCCAGCAGGAGACAGGCAAACAATGAGCAGTTCTTC.

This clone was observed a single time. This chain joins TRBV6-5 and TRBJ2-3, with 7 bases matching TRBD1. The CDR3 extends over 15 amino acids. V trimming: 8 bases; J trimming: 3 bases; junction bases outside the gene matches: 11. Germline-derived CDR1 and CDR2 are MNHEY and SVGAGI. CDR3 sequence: CASDETGRSTDTQYF. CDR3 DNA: TGTGCCAGCGATGAGACAGGGCGGAGTACAGATACGCAGTATTTT.